One T cell receptor (beta chain) is described in this entry. The sample originates from a study of blood T cell repertoires in COVID-19. Study at large: T cells, B-cell-depleted T cells, or PBMCs provided the cDNA or gDNA that served as material.

Clones were sequenced by immunoSEQ multiplex PCR, and TCRdb holds only the in-frame ones, with some missing. This table has 200,000 to 250,000 clones, approximately 91% appearing once. The CDR3 sequence is 18 residues long. V lost 5 bases to trimming and J lost 4 bases; unmatched junction nucleotides: 18. Germline CDR1 is LNHDA and CDR2 is SQIVND (reference sequence). The gene calls are TRBV19 and TRBJ1-1, with TRBD1 matching 8 bases. The specimen was peripheral blood. This receptor was obtained from a woman in her fifties or sixties with acute or convalescent COVID-19. This chain's CDR3 is CASSPSSGTGGRGTEAFF. The CDR3 DNA reads as TGTGCCAGTAGTCCATCATCCGGGACAGGAGGGAGAGGCACTGAAGCTTTCTTT.